This is a list of T cell receptor beta chains from one sample in a study of cytomegalovirus exposure and HLA in healthy donors. This table comes from immunoSEQ multiplex PCR, and its TCRdb copy is limited to in-frame clones, with some not included. Among 85,000 to 100,000 clones listed, about 89% were seen once. Sequencing was done on a sample of PBMCs. Receptors originate from a man aged 25 to 40 in good health and CMV-seropositive. The CDR3 runs from the conserved cysteine through the conserved F or W. The D gene is left open where the match is weak. Rows give clone size only sometimes, using once, few, many, or a class for an expanded clone.

size: .
J: TRBJ2-3
D: .
V: TRBV6-1
DNA: TGTGCCAGCAGTCGGTTAGGGGTAGATACGCAGTATTTT
CDR3: CASSRLGVDTQYF

size: few
J: TRBJ2-5
D: TRBD1
V: TRBV28
DNA: TGTGCCAGCAGTTCCTCAGAGGGACAGGGAGAATGGGAGACCCAGTACTTC
CDR3: CASSSSEGQGEWETQYF

size: .
J: TRBJ2-7
D: TRBD1
V: TRBV2
DNA: TGTGCCAGCAGTGACCCTAGTCAGGGGGCCCGTCGGCGCGAGCAGTACTTC
CDR3: CASSDPSQGARRREQYF

size: .
J: TRBJ2-3
D: TRBD2
V: TRBV4-2
DNA: TGTGCCAGCAGCCCCAACCCACAGGGACTAGGGGGCACAGATACGCAGTATTTT
CDR3: CASSPNPQGLGGTDTQYF

size: .
J: TRBJ2-7
D: .
V: TRBV27
DNA: TGTGCCAGCAGTTTATCGTTTCCGGGCTCCTACGAGCAGTACTTC
CDR3: CASSLSFPGSYEQYF

size: .
J: TRBJ1-2
D: TRBD1
V: TRBV7-9
DNA: TGTGCCAGCAGCCCCGGACAGGGGGCGATTGGCTACACCTTC
CDR3: CASSPGQGAIGYTF

size: .
J: TRBJ2-5
D: TRBD2
V: TRBV27
DNA: TGTGCCAGCAGTTTATCGTTCGCTAGCGGGGAAGAGACCCAGTACTTC
CDR3: CASSLSFASGEETQYF

size: .
J: TRBJ1-1
D: TRBD1
V: TRBV6-1
DNA: TGTGCCAGCGAACAGGGGCCTGAAAAGAACACTGAAGCTTTCTTT
CDR3: CASEQGPEKNTEAFF

size: .
J: TRBJ1-1
D: TRBD1
V: TRBV5-4
DNA: TGTGCCACCCGGGGACAGCACAGCACTGAAGCTTTCTTT
CDR3: CATRGQHSTEAFF

size: .
J: TRBJ1-1
D: .
V: TRBV5-1
DNA: TGCGCCAGCAGCTTGGGGGTCCAGGGGATCACTGAAGCTTTCTTT
CDR3: CASSLGVQGITEAFF

size: few
J: TRBJ1-3
D: TRBD1
V: TRBV6-5
DNA: TGTGCCAGCAGGGGACAGGGGCGCTCTGGAAACACCATATATTTT
CDR3: CASRGQGRSGNTIYF

size: .
J: TRBJ2-5
D: .
V: TRBV6-5
DNA: TGTGCCAGCAGGCAGAACCAGTTGTACCAAGAGACCCAGTACTTC
CDR3: CASRQNQLYQETQYF

size: .
J: TRBJ1-1
D: .
V: TRBV27
DNA: TGTGCCAGCAGTTTATTTTATGCGGGGGCGGACACTGAAGCTTTCTTT
CDR3: CASSLFYAGADTEAFF

size: .
J: TRBJ1-6
D: .
V: TRBV28
DNA: TGTGCCAGCAGTTTAGCGGACATCTTCCACTTT
CDR3: CASSLADIFHF

size: .
J: TRBJ2-2
D: .
V: TRBV5-4
DNA: TGTGCCAGCAGCCCCGGTGGAGCGAGAACGAACACCGGGGAGCTGTTTTTT
CDR3: CASSPGGARTNTGELFF

size: .
J: TRBJ1-1
D: .
V: TRBV5-1
DNA: TGCGCCAGCAGCTTGGACGGGACACAGTGGAACACTGAAGCTTTCTTT
CDR3: CASSLDGTQWNTEAFF

size: .
J: TRBJ1-1
D: TRBD1
V: TRBV7-8
DNA: TGTGCCAGCAGCCAACGACAGGGGGCGACGAGCACTGAAGCTTTCTTT
CDR3: CASSQRQGATSTEAFF

size: .
J: TRBJ1-2
D: .
V: TRBV4-1
DNA: TGCGCCAGCAGCCAAGGTGGGCTCTTCAACTATGGCTACACCTTC
CDR3: CASSQGGLFNYGYTF

size: .
J: TRBJ2-2
D: TRBD2
V: TRBV28
DNA: TGTGCCAGCAGTTTATCGGGGGGGCTTCGTGCCGGGGAGCTGTTTTTT
CDR3: CASSLSGGLRAGELFF

size: .
J: TRBJ2-4
D: TRBD1
V: TRBV14
DNA: TGTGCCAGCAGCCAATGGCAGGGGGACGCCAAAAACATTCAGTACTTC
CDR3: CASSQWQGDAKNIQYF

size: .
J: TRBJ2-5
D: TRBD2
V: TRBV5-1
DNA: TGCGCCAGCAGCTTGGCGCGGACTAGCGGGATTGAGACCCAGTACTTC
CDR3: CASSLARTSGIETQYF

size: .
J: TRBJ1-1
D: .
V: TRBV11-2
DNA: TGTGCCAGCAGCTTGTCCCCGGGGAACACTGAAGCTTTCTTT
CDR3: CASSLSPGNTEAFF

size: .
J: TRBJ1-2
D: TRBD1
V: TRBV9
DNA: TGTGCCAGCGGATTGACAGGGTCTGACTATGGCTACACCTTC
CDR3: CASGLTGSDYGYTF

size: few
J: TRBJ2-7
D: TRBD1
V: TRBV27
DNA: TGTGCCAGCAGCCGTCCGGGACAGAGCTCCTACGAGCAGTACTTC
CDR3: CASSRPGQSSYEQYF

size: .
J: TRBJ1-2
D: TRBD1
V: TRBV5-5
DNA: TGTGCCAGCAGCTTGGGACAGGGGTTTGGCTACACCTTC
CDR3: CASSLGQGFGYTF

size: few
J: TRBJ2-2
D: .
V: TRBV2
DNA: TGTGCCAGCAGGGGAGCTGCCGGGGAGCTGTTTTTT
CDR3: CASRGAAGELFF

size: .
J: TRBJ2-1
D: TRBD2
V: TRBV4-2
DNA: TGTGCCAGCAGCCAAGAAAGGGGGACTAGCGTATACAATGAGCAGTTCTTC
CDR3: CASSQERGTSVYNEQFF

size: .
J: TRBJ2-7
D: TRBD1
V: TRBV5-1
DNA: TGCGCCAGCAGCTTGGTGGACAGGGGGCCCTACGAGCAGTACTTC
CDR3: CASSLVDRGPYEQYF

size: .
J: TRBJ2-5
D: .
V: TRBV5-1
DNA: TGCGCCAGCAGCTTGGAAGCACAAGAGACCCAGTACTTC
CDR3: CASSLEAQETQYF

size: .
J: TRBJ2-7
D: .
V: TRBV19
DNA: TGTGCCAGTAGTTCACAGGGTACCTACGAGCAGTACTTC
CDR3: CASSSQGTYEQYF

size: .
J: TRBJ2-7
D: .
V: TRBV30
DNA: TGTGCCTGGAGTAGTATTGCCTACGAGCAGTACTTC
CDR3: CAWSSIAYEQYF

size: .
J: TRBJ1-3
D: .
V: TRBV5-1
DNA: TGCGCCAGCAGCTGGGAGGGAGCTGGAAACACCATATATTTT
CDR3: CASSWEGAGNTIYF

size: .
J: TRBJ1-4
D: .
V: TRBV28
DNA: TGCGCCAGCAGCTTCGGGATTACTAATGAAAAACTGTTTTTT
CDR3: CASSFGITNEKLFF

size: once
J: TRBJ1-5
D: .
V: TRBV28
DNA: TGTGCCAGCAGTGGCCCTTACAATCAGCCCCAGCATTTT
CDR3: CASSGPYNQPQHF

size: .
J: TRBJ2-2
D: .
V: TRBV11-3
DNA: TGTGCCAGCAGTCATTGGGCCGACGGGGACACCGGGGAGCTGTTTTTT
CDR3: CASSHWADGDTGELFF

size: .
J: TRBJ2-2
D: .
V: TRBV5-1
DNA: TGCGCCAGCAGCCCCACCGCGGGCATCACCGGGGAGCTGTTTTTT
CDR3: CASSPTAGITGELFF

size: .
J: TRBJ1-1
D: .
V: TRBV5-6
DNA: TGTGCCAGCAGCTTCCGGGGGATGAACACTGAAGCTTTCTTT
CDR3: CASSFRGMNTEAFF

size: medium-sized
J: TRBJ2-1
D: .
V: TRBV5-5
DNA: TGTGCCAGCAGCTTGCCCAGCGGTATGACGGGTGAGCAGTTCTTC
CDR3: CASSLPSGMTGEQFF

size: .
J: TRBJ2-1
D: .
V: TRBV5-4
DNA: TGTGCCAGCAGCTTTGGGCTAGCGTTCGGTGAGCAGTTCTTC
CDR3: CASSFGLAFGEQFF

size: .
J: TRBJ1-1
D: TRBD1
V: TRBV5-4
DNA: TGTGCCAGCAGCCCGGCTACAGGGGGTTTCGCTTTCTTT
CDR3: CASSPATGGFAFF

size: .
J: TRBJ1-2
D: .
V: TRBV13
DNA: TGTGCCAGCAGCTGGGGAGGGACCGTCGCGCGCACCTATGGCTACACCTTC
CDR3: CASSWGGTVARTYGYTF

size: few
J: TRBJ2-7
D: TRBD2
V: TRBV28
DNA: TGTGGAGCCGGGGGGGACTACTCCTACGAGCAGTACTTC
CDR3: CGAGGDYSYEQYF

size: .
J: TRBJ1-6
D: .
V: TRBV5-1
DNA: TGCGCCAGCAGCTCCGGACAGCTTAATTCACCCCTCCACTTT
CDR3: CASSSGQLNSPLHF

size: once
J: TRBJ2-5
D: TRBD2
V: TRBV7-9
DNA: TGTGCCAGCAGCTTAGAGGGACTAGCGGGAGGCCCGGAGACCCAGTACTTC
CDR3: CASSLEGLAGGPETQYF

size: .
J: TRBJ2-3
D: .
V: TRBV4-2
DNA: TGTGCCAGCAGCCAAGATCACCGGGAGACGGATACGCAGTATTTT
CDR3: CASSQDHRETDTQYF

size: .
J: TRBJ1-4
D: .
V: TRBV28
DNA: TGTGCCAGCAGTTTCGTAGAACCTACTAATGAAAAACTGTTTTTT
CDR3: CASSFVEPTNEKLFF

size: .
J: TRBJ2-7
D: .
V: TRBV28
DNA: TGTGCCAGCAGTTTTTACACCTACGAGCAGTACTTC
CDR3: CASSFYTYEQYF

size: .
J: TRBJ2-7
D: TRBD2
V: TRBV11-2
DNA: TGTGCCAGCAGCTTAGATCTCCAGCGGGAAAGGTCCTACGAGCAGTACTTC
CDR3: CASSLDLQRERSYEQYF

size: few
J: TRBJ1-3
D: TRBD1
V: TRBV5-1
DNA: TGCGCCAGCAGCTTAGGGACAGCTGAAACGAGAAACACCATATATTTT
CDR3: CASSLGTAETRNTIYF

size: .
J: TRBJ2-1
D: .
V: TRBV5-1
DNA: TGCGCCAGCAGCTTGGATCAGGGGATCGCCTACAATGAGCAGTTCTTC
CDR3: CASSLDQGIAYNEQFF

size: .
J: TRBJ2-7
D: TRBD2
V: TRBV11-1
DNA: TGTGCCAGCAGCCCTCCGGGACTAGCTTCCTACGAGCAGTACTTC
CDR3: CASSPPGLASYEQYF

size: .
J: TRBJ2-1
D: TRBD2
V: TRBV7-8
DNA: TGTGCCAGCAGCTTATCGGGTGGTGGGGGACTAGCGGCCAATGAGCAGTTCTTC
CDR3: CASSLSGGGGLAANEQFF

size: once
J: TRBJ2-7
D: .
V: TRBV28
DNA: TGTGCCACCTATGAGAAAGACAAGTCCTACGAGCAGTACTTC
CDR3: CATYEKDKSYEQYF

size: .
J: TRBJ2-3
D: .
V: TRBV7-2
DNA: TGTGCCAGCAGCTTAGGGTTCGGCGGGGTGAACACAGATACGCAGTATTTT
CDR3: CASSLGFGGVNTDTQYF